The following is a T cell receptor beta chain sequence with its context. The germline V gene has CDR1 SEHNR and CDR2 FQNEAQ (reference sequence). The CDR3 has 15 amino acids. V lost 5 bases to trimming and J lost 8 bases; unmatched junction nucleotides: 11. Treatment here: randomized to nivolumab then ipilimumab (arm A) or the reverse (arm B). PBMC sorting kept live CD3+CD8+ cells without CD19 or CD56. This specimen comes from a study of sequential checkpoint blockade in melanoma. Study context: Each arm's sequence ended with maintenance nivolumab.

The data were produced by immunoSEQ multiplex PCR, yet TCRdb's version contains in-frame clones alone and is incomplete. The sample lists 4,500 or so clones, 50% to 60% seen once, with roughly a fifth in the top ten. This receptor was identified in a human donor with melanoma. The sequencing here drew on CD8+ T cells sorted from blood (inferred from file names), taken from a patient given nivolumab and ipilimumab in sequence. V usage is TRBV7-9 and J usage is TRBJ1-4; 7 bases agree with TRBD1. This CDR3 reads CASSERQGWNEKLFF. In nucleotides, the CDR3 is TGTGCCAGCAGCGAACGACAGGGATGGAACGAAAAACTGTTTTTT.